This T cell receptor beta chain was captured by sequencing in a study of graft-versus-host responses after intestinal transplantation. The method was immunoSEQ multiplex PCR; TCRdb's version includes in-frame clones alone and lacks a portion of them. This sample yields 45,000 to 50,000 clones, of which 80% to 95% are seen a single time; less than 2.5% belongs to the top ten. Study-wide results and caveats: Detected in recipient marrow were GvH clones, some of which were first observed in ileum or blood. Early post-transplant HvG declines were associated with peak circulating GvH clone levels.

Comments on this clone: Its antigen remains unknown.

This CDR3 is built from 14 residues. Looked up from germline, CDR1 is MDHEN and CDR2 is SYDVKM. The V gene lost 3 bases and the J gene lost 9 bases, with 12 bases spanning the gap. The receptor comes from a human donor who was the organ donor for an intestinal transplant. The chain is built from TRBV28 and TRBJ1-6, with D hard to call. The input for sequencing was unstimulated CD4+ T cells sorted from spleen or lymph node cells, taken before transplant. The CDR3, as DNA: TGTGCCAGCAGTTTGGTGGAGCGGGGTTCACCCCTCCACTTT. This translates into CASSLVERGSPLHF.